The rows below give T cell receptor beta chains drawn from one sample of a study of control samples from healthy donors and cancer patients. Measured with immunoSEQ multiplex PCR; TCRdb has only the in-frame clones, and not every one. The table shows over 120,000 clones, with roughly 94% occurring only once. The sequenced material came from PBMCs. The receptors derive from a man between 60 and 75 years old with colorectal cancer. Each CDR3 is given without its conserved first and last residue. A D gene is named only where the DNA matches it firmly.

j_call: TRBJ2-3
v_call: TRBV5-1
d_call: TRBD2
cdr3_aa: ASSLVAGGMGDTQY

j_call: TRBJ1-5
v_call: TRBV6-1
d_call: NA
cdr3_aa: ASSEGVGQPQH

j_call: TRBJ1-1
v_call: TRBV12-3/TRBV12-4
d_call: NA
cdr3_aa: ASSGRWSTEAF

j_call: TRBJ2-7
v_call: TRBV29-1
d_call: NA
cdr3_aa: SALTTGTYEQY

j_call: TRBJ2-5
v_call: TRBV11-2
d_call: NA
cdr3_aa: ASSSGLDRETQY

j_call: TRBJ2-5
v_call: TRBV5-1
d_call: NA
cdr3_aa: ASSLASYQETQY

j_call: TRBJ1-4
v_call: TRBV19
d_call: NA
cdr3_aa: ASSILISGLRDEKLF

j_call: TRBJ1-2
v_call: TRBV2
d_call: TRBD1
cdr3_aa: ASSGTGGHYGYT

j_call: TRBJ1-3
v_call: TRBV16
d_call: NA
cdr3_aa: ASSQYGRVAPGNTIY

j_call: TRBJ2-5
v_call: TRBV7-9
d_call: TRBD2
cdr3_aa: ASSISGAGSKAQY

j_call: TRBJ2-7
v_call: TRBV27
d_call: NA
cdr3_aa: ASRRNTYEQY

j_call: TRBJ1-6
v_call: TRBV5-1
d_call: NA
cdr3_aa: ASSFRQQVNSPLH

j_call: TRBJ1-5
v_call: TRBV27
d_call: TRBD1
cdr3_aa: ASRQGASSIQPQH

j_call: TRBJ2-3
v_call: TRBV5-1
d_call: TRBD2
cdr3_aa: ASSPWTSGGGTDTQY

j_call: TRBJ2-2
v_call: TRBV7-8
d_call: TRBD1
cdr3_aa: ASSSYRGPTGELF

j_call: TRBJ1-6
v_call: TRBV6-5
d_call: TRBD1
cdr3_aa: ASSRGQLNSPLH

j_call: TRBJ1-2
v_call: TRBV11-2
d_call: NA
cdr3_aa: ASTEDSYGYT

j_call: TRBJ1-1
v_call: TRBV19
d_call: NA
cdr3_aa: ASSQRGRTTEAF

j_call: TRBJ2-5
v_call: TRBV12-3/TRBV12-4
d_call: NA
cdr3_aa: ASSLLAQETQY

j_call: TRBJ2-1
v_call: TRBV4-1
d_call: NA
cdr3_aa: ASSQVNNPDEQF

j_call: TRBJ2-7
v_call: TRBV3-1/TRBV3-2
d_call: NA
cdr3_aa: ASSQVEKQY

j_call: TRBJ2-7
v_call: TRBV15
d_call: NA
cdr3_aa: ATSRPGYEQY

j_call: TRBJ2-3
v_call: TRBV7-2
d_call: NA
cdr3_aa: ASGKSALQRDTQY

j_call: TRBJ1-4
v_call: TRBV11-2
d_call: NA
cdr3_aa: ASSLGGRGEKLF

j_call: TRBJ2-7
v_call: TRBV4-1
d_call: NA
cdr3_aa: ASSQDPIGEQY

j_call: TRBJ2-2
v_call: TRBV5-4
d_call: TRBD2
cdr3_aa: ASSFEAGVTGELF

j_call: TRBJ1-2
v_call: TRBV6-5
d_call: NA
cdr3_aa: ASSYSPRVYGYT

j_call: TRBJ2-5
v_call: TRBV5-1
d_call: NA
cdr3_aa: ASSLERGSPTETQY

j_call: TRBJ1-5
v_call: TRBV6-6
d_call: NA
cdr3_aa: ASSYSSPGQPQH

j_call: TRBJ2-3
v_call: TRBV30
d_call: TRBD2
cdr3_aa: AWSLAGGATSTDTQY

j_call: TRBJ2-1
v_call: TRBV7-2
d_call: NA
cdr3_aa: ASSLAAYNEQF

j_call: TRBJ1-1
v_call: TRBV18
d_call: TRBD1
cdr3_aa: ASSPIGQVLMNTEAF

j_call: TRBJ2-7
v_call: TRBV27
d_call: NA
cdr3_aa: ATPGNHSYEQY

j_call: TRBJ2-7
v_call: TRBV6-2/TRBV6-3
d_call: NA
cdr3_aa: ASSYSHGAEEQY

j_call: TRBJ1-5
v_call: TRBV5-1
d_call: NA
cdr3_aa: ASSEGLSNQPQH

j_call: TRBJ1-4
v_call: TRBV6-5
d_call: NA
cdr3_aa: ASSYSGRLNEKLF

j_call: TRBJ1-5
v_call: TRBV19
d_call: TRBD1
cdr3_aa: ASSIPIRGRGNQPQH

j_call: TRBJ2-3
v_call: TRBV9
d_call: NA
cdr3_aa: ASSARHPTDTQY

j_call: TRBJ1-4
v_call: TRBV19
d_call: TRBD1
cdr3_aa: ASSIPGTGNEKLF

j_call: TRBJ1-5
v_call: TRBV6-5
d_call: NA
cdr3_aa: ASSYSGGSNQPQH

j_call: TRBJ1-3
v_call: TRBV19
d_call: NA
cdr3_aa: ASKTPGGSGNTIY

j_call: TRBJ2-7
v_call: TRBV5-1
d_call: TRBD2
cdr3_aa: ASSLESSGVPYEQY

j_call: TRBJ2-7
v_call: TRBV6-5
d_call: TRBD2
cdr3_aa: ASSYSGGGGYEQY

j_call: TRBJ1-4
v_call: TRBV7-2
d_call: TRBD1
cdr3_aa: ASSLAQGAGEKLF

j_call: TRBJ2-2
v_call: TRBV5-1
d_call: NA
cdr3_aa: ASCPEVGELF

j_call: TRBJ1-2
v_call: TRBV4-3
d_call: NA
cdr3_aa: ASSQVGGLGVYGYT

j_call: TRBJ1-5
v_call: TRBV5-1
d_call: NA
cdr3_aa: ASSLGPNQPQH

j_call: TRBJ2-3
v_call: TRBV7-2
d_call: TRBD1
cdr3_aa: ASSFQGATDTQY

j_call: TRBJ2-1
v_call: TRBV11-2
d_call: NA
cdr3_aa: ASSLFSGSSYNEQF

j_call: TRBJ2-3
v_call: TRBV6-5
d_call: TRBD2
cdr3_aa: ASSYGGGAGEDTQY

j_call: TRBJ1-2
v_call: TRBV6-6
d_call: TRBD1
cdr3_aa: ASSYQTGGGYT